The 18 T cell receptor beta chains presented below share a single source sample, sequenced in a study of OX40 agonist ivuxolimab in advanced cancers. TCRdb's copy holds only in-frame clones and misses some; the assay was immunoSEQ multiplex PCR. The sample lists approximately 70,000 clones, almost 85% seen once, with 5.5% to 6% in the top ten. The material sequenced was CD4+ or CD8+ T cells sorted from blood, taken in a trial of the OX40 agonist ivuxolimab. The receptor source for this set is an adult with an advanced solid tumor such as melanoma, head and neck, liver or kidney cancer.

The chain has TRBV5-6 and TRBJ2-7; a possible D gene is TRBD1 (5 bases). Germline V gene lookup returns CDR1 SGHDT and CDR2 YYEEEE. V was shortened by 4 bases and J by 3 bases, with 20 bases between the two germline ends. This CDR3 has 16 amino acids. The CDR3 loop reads CASSPPQGTRVYEQYF. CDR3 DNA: TGTGCCAGCAGCCCCCCTCAAGGCACCAGGGTCTACGAGCAGTACTTC.

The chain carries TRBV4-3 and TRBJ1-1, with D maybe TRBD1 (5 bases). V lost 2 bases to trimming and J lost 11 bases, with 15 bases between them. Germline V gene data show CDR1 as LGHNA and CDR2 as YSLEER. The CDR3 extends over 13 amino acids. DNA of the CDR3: TGCGCCAGCAGCCAATGGGAGGGGACGTGGGCTTTCTTT. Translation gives CASSQWEGTWAFF.

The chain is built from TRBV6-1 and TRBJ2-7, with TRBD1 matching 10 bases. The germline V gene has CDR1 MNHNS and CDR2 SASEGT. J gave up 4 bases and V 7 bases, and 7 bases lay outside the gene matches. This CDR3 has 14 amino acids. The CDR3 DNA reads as TGTGCCAGCAACCTCGACAGGGGGCGGTACGAGCAGTACTTC. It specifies CASNLDRGRYEQYF.

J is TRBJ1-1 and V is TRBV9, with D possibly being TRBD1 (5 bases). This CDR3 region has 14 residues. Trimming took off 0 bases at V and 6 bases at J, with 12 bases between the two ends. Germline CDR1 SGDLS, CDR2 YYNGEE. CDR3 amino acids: CASSVGGVGPEAFF. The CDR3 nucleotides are TGTGCCAGCAGCGTAGGAGGGGTGGGGCCTGAAGCTTTCTTT.

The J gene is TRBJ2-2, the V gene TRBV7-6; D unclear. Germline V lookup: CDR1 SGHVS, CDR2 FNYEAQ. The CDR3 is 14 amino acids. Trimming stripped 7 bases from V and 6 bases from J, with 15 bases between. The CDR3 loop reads CASNPHPRAGELFF. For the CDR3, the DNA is TGTGCCAGCAACCCCCACCCACGGGCCGGGGAGCTGTTTTTT.

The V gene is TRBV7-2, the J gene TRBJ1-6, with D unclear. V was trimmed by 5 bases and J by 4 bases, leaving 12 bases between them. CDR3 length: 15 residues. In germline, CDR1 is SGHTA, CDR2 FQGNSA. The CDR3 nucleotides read TGTGCCAGCAGCACACAGTTCACATATAATTCACCCCTCCACTTT. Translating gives CASSTQFTYNSPLHF.

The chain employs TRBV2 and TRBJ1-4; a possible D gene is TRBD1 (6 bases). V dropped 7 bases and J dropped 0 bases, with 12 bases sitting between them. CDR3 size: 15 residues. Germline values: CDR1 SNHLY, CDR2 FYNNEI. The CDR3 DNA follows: TGTGCCAGCATGACACCAGGGGCAACTAATGAAAAACTGTTTTTT. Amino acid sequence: CASMTPGATNEKLFF.

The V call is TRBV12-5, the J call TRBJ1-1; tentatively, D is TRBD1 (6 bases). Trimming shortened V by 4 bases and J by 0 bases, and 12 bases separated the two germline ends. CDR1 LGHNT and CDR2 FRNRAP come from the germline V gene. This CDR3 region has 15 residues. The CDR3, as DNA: TGTGCTAGTGGTTCCTCACAGGGAATGAACACTGAAGCTTTCTTT. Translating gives CASGSSQGMNTEAFF.

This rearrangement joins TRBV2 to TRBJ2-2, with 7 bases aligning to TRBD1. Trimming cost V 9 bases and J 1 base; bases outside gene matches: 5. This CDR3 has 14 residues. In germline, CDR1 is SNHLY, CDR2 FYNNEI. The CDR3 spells CASRDSVNTGELFF. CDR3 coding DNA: TGTGCCAGTCGGGACAGCGTGAACACCGGGGAGCTGTTTTTT.

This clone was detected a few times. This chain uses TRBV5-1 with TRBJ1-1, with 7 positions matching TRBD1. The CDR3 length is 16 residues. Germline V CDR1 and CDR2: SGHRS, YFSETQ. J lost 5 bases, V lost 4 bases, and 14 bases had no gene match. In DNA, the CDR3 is TGCGCCAGCAGCCTCGGACAGGTTGGTTTAAAAACTGAAGCTTTCTTT. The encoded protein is CASSLGQVGLKTEAFF.

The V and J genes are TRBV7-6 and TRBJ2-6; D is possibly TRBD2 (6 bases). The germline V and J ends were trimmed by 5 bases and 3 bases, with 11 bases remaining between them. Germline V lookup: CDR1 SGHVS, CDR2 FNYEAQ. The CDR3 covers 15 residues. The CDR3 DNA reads TGTGCCAGCAGCCCGACCGGGGGTGGGGCCAACGTCCTGACTTTC. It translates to CASSPTGGGANVLTF.

This CDR3 reads CASRTSTDTQYF. The CDR3 DNA is TGTGCCAGTAGGACGTCCACAGATACGCAGTATTTT. The V call is TRBV5-5, the J call TRBJ2-3, with no clear D. Trimming cost V 8 bases and J 2 bases, with 9 bases left between them. CDR3 length: 12 amino acids. Germline CDR1 is SGHKS and CDR2 is YYEKEE (reference sequence).

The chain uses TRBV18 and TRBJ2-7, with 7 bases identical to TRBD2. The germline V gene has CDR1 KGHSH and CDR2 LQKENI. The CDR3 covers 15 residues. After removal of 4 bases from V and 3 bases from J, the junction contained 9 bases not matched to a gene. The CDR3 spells CASSQAGSDLYEQYF. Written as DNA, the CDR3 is TGTGCCAGCTCACAAGCGGGATCCGACCTCTACGAGCAGTACTTC.

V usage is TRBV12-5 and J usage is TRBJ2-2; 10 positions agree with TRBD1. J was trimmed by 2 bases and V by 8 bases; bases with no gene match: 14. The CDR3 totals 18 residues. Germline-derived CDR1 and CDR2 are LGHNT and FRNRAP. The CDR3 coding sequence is TGTGCTAGTCAGGGACAGGGGTCCCCCTTGACTAACACCGGGGAGCTGTTTTTT. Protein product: CASQGQGSPLTNTGELFF.

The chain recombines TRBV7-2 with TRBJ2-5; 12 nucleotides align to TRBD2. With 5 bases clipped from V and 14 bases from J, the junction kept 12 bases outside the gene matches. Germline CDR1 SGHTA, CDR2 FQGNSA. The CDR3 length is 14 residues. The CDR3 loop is CASSPPPGLAGTYF. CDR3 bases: TGTGCCAGCAGCCCTCCCCCTGGACTAGCGGGGACCTACTTC.

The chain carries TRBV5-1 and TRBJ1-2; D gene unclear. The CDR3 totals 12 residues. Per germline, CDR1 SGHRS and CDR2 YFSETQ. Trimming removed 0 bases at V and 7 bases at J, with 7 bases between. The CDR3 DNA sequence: TGCGCCAGCAGCTTGGGAGACGGTGGCTACACCTTC. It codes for CASSLGDGGYTF.

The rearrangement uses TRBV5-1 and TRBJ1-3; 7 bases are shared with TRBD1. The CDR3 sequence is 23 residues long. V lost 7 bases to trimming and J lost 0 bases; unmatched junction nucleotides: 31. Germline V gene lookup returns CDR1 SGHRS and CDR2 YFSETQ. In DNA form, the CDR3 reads TGCGCCAGCGGGGTTTTATTTTTAAAAACCCTGCCGGGACAGTTGATCTCTGGAAACACCATATATTTT. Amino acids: CASGVLFLKTLPGQLISGNTIYF.

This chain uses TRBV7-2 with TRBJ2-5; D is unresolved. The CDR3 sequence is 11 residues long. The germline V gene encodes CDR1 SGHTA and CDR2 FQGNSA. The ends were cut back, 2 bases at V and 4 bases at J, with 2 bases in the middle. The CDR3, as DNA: TGTGCCAGCAGCTTATCAGAGACCCAGTACTTC. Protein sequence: CASSLSETQYF.